These T cell receptor beta chains were read from a single sample in a study of blood T cell repertoires in COVID-19. Assay: immunoSEQ multiplex PCR; the TCRdb copy retains only in-frame clones and omits some. The repertoire holds 60,000 to 75,000 clones, with over 70% as singletons. The sequencing input was peripheral blood. Source of these receptors: a man aged 50-60 years with active COVID-19. Each CDR3 is given with its conserved first and last residue. A D gene is named only where the DNA matches it firmly. The listing skips clone size in some rows; elsewhere it reads once, few, many or a size class.

clone_size,cdr3_length,j_call,d_call,v_call,cdr3_aa,cdr3_nt
once,16,TRBJ2-3,TRBD2,TRBV5-1,CASSQRTSGSTDTQYF,TGCGCCAGCAGCCAACGGACTAGCGGGAGCACAGATACGCAGTATTTT
.,12,TRBJ2-3,.,TRBV10-3,CAIRGLGDTQYF,TGTGCCATAAGGGGGTTGGGTGATACGCAGTATTTT
once,13,TRBJ2-5,.,TRBV7-8,CASSNDRQETQYF,TGTGCCAGCAGCAACGACAGACAAGAGACCCAGTACTTC
.,16,TRBJ2-1,.,TRBV7-9,CASSLVTSRSYNEQFF,TGTGCCAGCAGCTTAGTAACTAGCCGCTCCTACAATGAGCAGTTCTTC
.,15,TRBJ2-7,TRBD1,TRBV5-1,CASSHGQGQAYEQYF,TGCGCCAGCAGCCACGGACAGGGACAGGCCTACGAGCAGTACTTC
.,14,TRBJ1-5,.,TRBV19,CASSIIQGYQPQHF,TGTGCCAGTAGTATCATACAGGGTTATCAGCCCCAGCATTTT
.,13,TRBJ1-5,TRBD1,TRBV7-8,CASSHDRDQPQHF,TGTGCCAGCAGCCATGACAGGGACCAGCCCCAGCATTTT
.,14,TRBJ1-1,TRBD1,TRBV5-4,CASSLGTGRTEAFF,TGTGCCAGCAGCTTAGGGACAGGGAGGACTGAAGCTTTCTTT
.,15,TRBJ2-1,TRBD2,TRBV9,CASSVGASGSLEQFF,TGTGCCAGCAGCGTAGGCGCTAGCGGGAGTCTTGAGCAGTTCTTC
once,14,TRBJ2-7,.,TRBV27,CASSLSPGFHEQYF,TGTGCCAGCAGTTTATCCCCAGGTTTCCACGAGCAGTACTTC
.,17,TRBJ2-7,TRBD1,TRBV11-2,CASSSGERTGSSSEQYF,TGTGCCAGCAGCTCCGGGGAGCGGACAGGGAGTTCAAGTGAGCAGTACTTC
.,16,TRBJ2-1,TRBD2,TRBV27,CASSLRGGTSYNEQFF,TGTGCCAGCAGTTTACGGGGGGGGACCTCCTACAATGAGCAGTTCTTC
.,20,TRBJ2-3,TRBD2,TRBV11-3,CASSPKPQHSGRAGTDTQYF,TGTGCCAGCAGCCCGAAGCCTCAACATAGCGGGAGGGCCGGGACAGATACGCAGTATTTT
.,18,TRBJ2-2,TRBD1,TRBV3-1/TRBV3-2,CASSQIRDRVGSTGELFF,TGTGCCAGCAGCCAAATCCGGGACAGGGTAGGGTCGACCGGGGAGCTGTTTTTT
once,13,TRBJ2-7,.,TRBV7-2,CASSLENTYEQYF,TGTGCCAGCAGCTTAGAAAACACCTACGAGCAGTACTTC
.,17,TRBJ1-5,.,TRBV21-1,CASSKRPPGASNQPQHF,TGTGCCAGCAGCAAAAGGCCTCCGGGAGCAAGCAATCAGCCCCAGCATTTT
.,15,TRBJ2-7,TRBD1,TRBV10-3,CAISGRTGGGYEQYF,TGTGCCATCAGTGGGAGGACAGGGGGCGGCTACGAGCAGTACTTC